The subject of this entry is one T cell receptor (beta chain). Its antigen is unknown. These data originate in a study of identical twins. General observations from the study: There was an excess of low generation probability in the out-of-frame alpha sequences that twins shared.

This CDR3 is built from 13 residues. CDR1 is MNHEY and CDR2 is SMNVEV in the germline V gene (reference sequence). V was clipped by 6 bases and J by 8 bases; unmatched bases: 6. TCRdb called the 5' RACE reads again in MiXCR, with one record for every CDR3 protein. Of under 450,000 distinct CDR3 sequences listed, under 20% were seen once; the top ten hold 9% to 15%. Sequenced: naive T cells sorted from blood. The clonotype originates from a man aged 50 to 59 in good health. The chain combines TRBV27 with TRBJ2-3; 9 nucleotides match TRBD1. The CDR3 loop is CASRGQGGGTQYF. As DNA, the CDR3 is TGTGCCAGCAGGGGACAGGGTGGTGGTACGCAGTATTTT.